This entry lists 8 T cell receptor beta chains sequenced from one sample in a study of T-cell memory formation after mild COVID-19. One entry per CDR3 protein, called by TCRdb with MiXCR from the 5' RACE reads. Seen here are approximately 340,000 distinct CDR3 sequences, roughly 15% observed once, and the top ten hold 20% to 25%. The specimen sequenced was PBMCs or a T cell subset sorted from them (not recorded which). The receptors were sampled from a man aged 18 to 30 who had mild COVID-19 (a few samples of this study predate the infection). Cell type and time point are not known.

The chain uses TRBV12-3 or TRBV12-4 and TRBJ1-1, with a tentative D call TRBD1 (5 bases). V was trimmed by 3 bases and J by 11 bases, leaving 19 bases between them. The CDR3 is made up of 14 amino acids. The CDR3, as DNA: TGTGCCAGCAGTTTTTCGTCAGGGAGGTTGGGTGCTTTCTTT. The encoded protein is CASSFSSGRLGAFF.

The DNA for the CDR3 is TGCGCCAGCAGCACCTTGGACGGGAGCGAGCAGTACTTC. Its protein product is CASSTLDGSEQYF. The V gene is TRBV5-1, the J gene TRBJ2-7, with D possibly TRBD2 on 6 matching bases. The CDR3 spans 13 residues. CDR1 and CDR2 (germline): SGHRS, YFSETQ. V was shortened by 4 bases and J by 6 bases, with 14 bases between the two germline ends.

This clonotype came up many times. CDR3 region: CASSLVGGQTPFTDTQYF. CDR3 sequence (DNA): TGTGCCAGCAGTTTAGTGGGGGGCCAAACCCCCTTCACAGATACGCAGTATTTT. The rearrangement joins TRBV12-3 or TRBV12-4 to TRBJ2-3; either TRBD1 or TRBD2 may fit D (6 bases each). The CDR3 totals 18 residues. V was clipped by 1 base and J by 2 bases, with 19 bases between them.

The chain combines TRBV10-3 with TRBJ1-5, with unresolved D. V gave up 0 bases and J gave up 0 bases, with 9 bases separating them. Germline V CDR1 and CDR2: ENHRY, SYGVKD. The CDR3 consists of 16 residues. CDR3 nucleotides: TGTGCCATCAGTGAGTCCGCCAGCCTTAGCAATCAGCCCCAGCATTTT. Translation gives CAISESASLSNQPQHF.

V and J are TRBV6-1 and TRBJ1-2; D may be TRBD1 (6 bases). V was cut by 2 bases and J by 12 bases, with 10 bases left in between. Germline CDR1 is MNHNS and CDR2 is SASEGT. The CDR3 consists of 11 residues. CDR3 in amino acids: CASSEPRGDTF. In nucleotides, the CDR3 is TGTGCCAGCAGTGAACCCAGGGGTGACACCTTC.

This clonotype occurred a few times. The chain is built from TRBV2 and TRBJ2-3; D gene ambiguous. CDR1 and CDR2 from the germline V gene are SNHLY and FYNNEI. The V gene lost 10 bases and the J gene lost 0 bases, with 11 bases spanning the gap. This CDR3 has 13 amino acids. The CDR3: CATGRTSTDTQYF. The DNA of the CDR3 is TGTGCCACGGGCAGAACGAGCACAGATACGCAGTATTTT.

V and J are TRBV18 and TRBJ2-1; D gene unclear. V lost 0 bases and J 6 bases, leaving 9 bases between the germline ends. The CDR3 runs 14 residues. Germline CDR1 and CDR2: KGHSH and LQKENI. The CDR3 DNA sequence: TGTGCCAGCTCACCACCCCCTTGGGGCAATGAGCAGTTCTTC. This sequence encodes CASSPPPWGNEQFF.

Only a few counts were recorded for this clonotype. This chain links TRBV5-1 with TRBJ2-3, with TRBD2 as a possible D gene (5 bases). This CDR3 region has 11 residues. Germline V CDR1 and CDR2: SGHRS, YFSETQ. The germline V and J ends were trimmed by 9 bases and 5 bases, with 10 bases remaining between them. CDR3 loop: CATQAGDTQYF. The DNA of the CDR3 is TGCGCCACCCAGGCGGGAGATACGCAGTATTTT.